The source of this TCR beta chain is a study of blood T cell repertoires in COVID-19. About the study: COVID-19 samples, acute and convalescent, were from the United States, Italy and Spain.

Authors' methods: Scientists estimated how many nucleated cells there were by amplifying reference gene primers. Some clones are missing from TCRdb's copy, which holds only in-frame ones; the method was immunoSEQ multiplex PCR. V and J calls and clone size are those listed in that table; D and trimming were worked out from the DNA. The table shows approximately 150,000 clones, with 80% occurring only once. The receptor was derived from a woman aged 50 to 60 with acute or convalescent COVID-19. Source material: peripheral blood.

This chain's CDR3 is CASSLGQEDGYTF. The CDR3 nucleotides read TGCGCCAGCAGCTTGGGTCAGGAAGATGGCTACACCTTC. J is TRBJ1-2 and V is TRBV5-1; no clear D. The V end was cut by 0 bases, the J end by 6 bases, with 9 bases between. Germline values: CDR1 SGHRS, CDR2 YFSETQ. This CDR3 region has 13 residues.